This T cell receptor (beta chain) was recorded in a study of blood T cell repertoires in COVID-19. The table came from immunoSEQ multiplex PCR; TCRdb's copy has only in-frame clones and leaves some out. The repertoire holds 150,000 to 200,000 clones, with about 83% as singletons. Residents of around 24 US areas, aged roughly 18 to 89 years, made up the participants. This clone was counted once. Germline V gives CDR1 LGHDT, CDR2 YNNKEL (reference sequence). This CDR3 is 16 amino acids long. V shed 1 base, J shed 3 bases, and the junction held 8 bases outside the gene matches. The J gene is TRBJ1-1, the V gene TRBV3-1 (or the pseudogene TRBV3-2); 7 bases are shared with TRBD1. The TCR was taken from a woman aged 25 to 39 who had recovered from COVID-19. What was sequenced was PBMCs or T cells enriched from blood (not recorded which). The CDR3 coding sequence is TGTGCCAGCAGCCAAGTGAAAACAGGGGAGGACACTGAAGCTTTCTTT. It codes for CASSQVKTGEDTEAFF.